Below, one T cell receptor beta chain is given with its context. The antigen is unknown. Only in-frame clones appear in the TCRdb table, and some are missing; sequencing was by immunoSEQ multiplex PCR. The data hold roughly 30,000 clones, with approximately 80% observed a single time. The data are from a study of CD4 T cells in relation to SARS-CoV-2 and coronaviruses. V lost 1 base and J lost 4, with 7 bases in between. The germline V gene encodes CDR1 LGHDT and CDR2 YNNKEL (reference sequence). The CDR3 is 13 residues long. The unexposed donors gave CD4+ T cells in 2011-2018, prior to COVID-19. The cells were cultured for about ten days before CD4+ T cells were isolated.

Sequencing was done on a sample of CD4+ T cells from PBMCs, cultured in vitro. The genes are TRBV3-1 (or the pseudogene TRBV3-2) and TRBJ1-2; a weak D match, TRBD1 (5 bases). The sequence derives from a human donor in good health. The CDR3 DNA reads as TGTGCCAGCAGCCAAGCTCAGGGCTATGGCTACACCTTC. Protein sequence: CASSQAQGYGYTF.